This TCR beta chain was captured in a study of blood T cell repertoires in COVID-19. Assay used: immunoSEQ multiplex PCR; TCRdb lists only in-frame clones, some missing. The data show about 250,000 clones, with 75% to 90% seen just once and 2.5% to 3.5% held by the top ten. Per germline, CDR1 LGHDT and CDR2 YNNKEL (reference sequence). There are 15 residues in the CDR3. V lost 3 bases and J lost 2; bases outside the gene matches: 4. The V call is TRBV3-1 (or the pseudogene TRBV3-2), the J call TRBJ2-3; 8 positions agree with TRBD2. Sequencing was performed on PBMCs or T cells enriched from blood (not recorded which). The clonotype comes from a woman aged 40-49 years who had been exposed to COVID-19. The chain's CDR3 is CASSHTLAVTDTQYF. CDR3 DNA: TGTGCCAGCAGCCATACACTAGCGGTCACAGATACGCAGTATTTT.